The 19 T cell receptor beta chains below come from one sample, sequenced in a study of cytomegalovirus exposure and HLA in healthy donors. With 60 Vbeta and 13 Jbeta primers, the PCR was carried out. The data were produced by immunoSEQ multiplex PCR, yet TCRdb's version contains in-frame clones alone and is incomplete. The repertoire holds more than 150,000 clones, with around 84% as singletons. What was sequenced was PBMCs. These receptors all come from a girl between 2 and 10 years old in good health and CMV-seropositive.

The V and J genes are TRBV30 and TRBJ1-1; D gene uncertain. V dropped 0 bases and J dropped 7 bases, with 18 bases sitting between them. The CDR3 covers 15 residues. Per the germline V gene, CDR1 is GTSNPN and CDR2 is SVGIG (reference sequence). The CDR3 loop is CAWSVRWLSEDEAFF. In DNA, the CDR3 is TGTGCCTGGAGTGTACGGTGGCTCTCCGAGGATGAAGCTTTCTTT.

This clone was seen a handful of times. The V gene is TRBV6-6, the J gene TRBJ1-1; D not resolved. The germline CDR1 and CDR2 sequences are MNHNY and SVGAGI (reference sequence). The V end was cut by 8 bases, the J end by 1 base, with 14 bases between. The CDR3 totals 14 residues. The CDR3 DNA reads TGTGCCAGCGGCCCCGGGTACAAGAACACTGAAGCTTTCTTT. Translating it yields CASGPGYKNTEAFF.

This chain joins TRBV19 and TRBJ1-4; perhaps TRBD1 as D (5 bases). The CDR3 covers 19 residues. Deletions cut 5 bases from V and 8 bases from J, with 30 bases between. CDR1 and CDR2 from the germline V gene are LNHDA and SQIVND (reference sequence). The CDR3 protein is CASSYSRGDQGSVGEKLFF. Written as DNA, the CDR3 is TGTGCCAGTAGTTACAGCCGGGGGGACCAGGGAAGTGTAGGGGAAAAACTGTTTTTT.

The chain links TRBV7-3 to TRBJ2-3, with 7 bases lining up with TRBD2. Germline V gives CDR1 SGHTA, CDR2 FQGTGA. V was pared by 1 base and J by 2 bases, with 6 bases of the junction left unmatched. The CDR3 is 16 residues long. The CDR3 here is CASSLMRGGITDTQYF. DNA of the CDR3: TGTGCCAGCAGCTTAATGAGGGGAGGGATCACAGATACGCAGTATTTT.

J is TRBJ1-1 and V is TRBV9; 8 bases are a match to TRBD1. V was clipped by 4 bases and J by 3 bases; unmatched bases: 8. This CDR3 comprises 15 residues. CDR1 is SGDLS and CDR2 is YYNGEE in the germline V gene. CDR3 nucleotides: TGTGCCAGCAGCCCACGTCAGGGGGCGCACACTGAAGCTTTCTTT. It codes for CASSPRQGAHTEAFF.

The CDR3 DNA reads TGTGCCAGCAGTTATGCAGGGGCGATCTACGAGCAGTACTTC. Amino acids: CASSYAGAIYEQYF. The genes are TRBV6-6 and TRBJ2-7, with a possible D match to TRBD1 (6 bases). The CDR3 runs to 14 residues. V was shortened by 3 bases and J by 3 bases, with 12 bases between the two germline ends. From germline, CDR1 is MNHNY and CDR2 SVGAGI (reference sequence).

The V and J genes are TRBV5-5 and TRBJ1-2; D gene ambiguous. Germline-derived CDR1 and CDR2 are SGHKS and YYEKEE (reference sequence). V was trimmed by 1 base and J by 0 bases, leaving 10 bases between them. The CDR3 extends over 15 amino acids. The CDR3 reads CASSLSPPTNYGYTF. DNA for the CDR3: TGTGCCAGCAGCTTGTCGCCTCCTACTAACTATGGCTACACCTTC.

CDR3 nucleotide sequence: TGTGCCAGCTCCGTGGTAAGGCAGGGGGATCAGCCCCAGCATTTT. It specifies CASSVVRQGDQPQHF. This chain uses TRBV6-1 with TRBJ1-5; 7 positions match TRBD1. CDR1 and CDR2 (germline): MNHNS, SASEGT. J gave up 5 bases and V 8 bases, and 12 bases lay outside the gene matches. This CDR3 is built from 15 residues.

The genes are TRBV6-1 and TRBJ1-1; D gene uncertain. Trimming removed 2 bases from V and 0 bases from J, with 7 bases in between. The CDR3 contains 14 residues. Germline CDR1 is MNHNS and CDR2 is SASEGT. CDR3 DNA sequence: TGTGCCAGCAGTGAACGGGATTTGAACACTGAAGCTTTCTTT. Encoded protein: CASSERDLNTEAFF.

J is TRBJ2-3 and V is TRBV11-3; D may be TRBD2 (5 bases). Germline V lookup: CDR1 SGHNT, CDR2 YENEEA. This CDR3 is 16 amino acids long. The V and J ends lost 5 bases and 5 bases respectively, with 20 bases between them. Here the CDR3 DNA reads TGTGCCAGCAGCCTTAAGGTAGCCGGGGTGGGAGATACGCAGTATTTT. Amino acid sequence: CASSLKVAGVGDTQYF. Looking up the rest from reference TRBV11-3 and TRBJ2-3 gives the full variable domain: EAGVVQSPRYKIIEKKQPVAFWCNPISGHNTLYWYLQNLGQGPELLIRYENEEAVDDSQLPKDRFSAERLKGVDSTLKIQPAELGDSAVYLCASSLKVAGVGDTQYFGPGTRLTVL.

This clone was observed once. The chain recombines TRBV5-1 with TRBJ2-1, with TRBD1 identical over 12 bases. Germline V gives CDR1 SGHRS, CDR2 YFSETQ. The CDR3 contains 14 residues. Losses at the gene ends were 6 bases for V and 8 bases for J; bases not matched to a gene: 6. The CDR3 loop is CASKGTGGFDEQFF. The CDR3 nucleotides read TGCGCCAGCAAGGGGACAGGGGGCTTCGATGAGCAGTTCTTC.

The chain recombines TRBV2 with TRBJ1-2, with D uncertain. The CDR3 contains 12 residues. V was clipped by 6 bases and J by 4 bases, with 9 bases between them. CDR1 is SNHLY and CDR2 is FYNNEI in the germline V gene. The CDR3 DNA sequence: TGTGCCAGCAGGCGGATCTCCTATGGCTACACCTTC. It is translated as CASRRISYGYTF.

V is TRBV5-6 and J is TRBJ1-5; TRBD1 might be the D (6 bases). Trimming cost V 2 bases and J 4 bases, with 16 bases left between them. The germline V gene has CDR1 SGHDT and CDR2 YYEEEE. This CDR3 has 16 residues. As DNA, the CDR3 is TGTGCCAGCAGCTTTCGGGGGGCAGGACTAAATCAGCCCCAGCATTTT. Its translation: CASSFRGAGLNQPQHF.

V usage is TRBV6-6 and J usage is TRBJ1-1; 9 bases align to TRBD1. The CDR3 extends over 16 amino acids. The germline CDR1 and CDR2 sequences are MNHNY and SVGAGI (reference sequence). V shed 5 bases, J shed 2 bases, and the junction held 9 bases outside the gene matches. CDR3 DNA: TGTGCCAGCAGTATAGGACAGGGGTTAGCTAACACTGAAGCTTTCTTT. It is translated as CASSIGQGLANTEAFF.

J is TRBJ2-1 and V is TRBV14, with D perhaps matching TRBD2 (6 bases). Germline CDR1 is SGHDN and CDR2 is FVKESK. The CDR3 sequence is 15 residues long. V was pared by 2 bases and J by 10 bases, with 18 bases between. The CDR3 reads CASSQWASAVEEQFF. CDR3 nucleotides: TGTGCCAGCAGCCAATGGGCTAGCGCGGTGGAGGAGCAGTTCTTC.

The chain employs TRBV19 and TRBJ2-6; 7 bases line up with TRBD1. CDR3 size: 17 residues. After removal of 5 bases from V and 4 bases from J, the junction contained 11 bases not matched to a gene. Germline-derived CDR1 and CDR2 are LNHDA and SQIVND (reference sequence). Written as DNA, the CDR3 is TGTGCCAGTAGTTTACTGTTGACAGGGTCCGGGGCCAACGTCCTGACTTTC. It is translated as CASSLLLTGSGANVLTF.

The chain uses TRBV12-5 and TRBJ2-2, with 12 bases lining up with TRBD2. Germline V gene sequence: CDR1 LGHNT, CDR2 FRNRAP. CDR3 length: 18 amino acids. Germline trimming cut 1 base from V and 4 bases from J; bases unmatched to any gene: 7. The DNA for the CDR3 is TGTGCTAGTGGTTTGGCTAGCGGGAGGGCCTGGATCACCGGGGAGCTGTTTTTT. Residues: CASGLASGRAWITGELFF.

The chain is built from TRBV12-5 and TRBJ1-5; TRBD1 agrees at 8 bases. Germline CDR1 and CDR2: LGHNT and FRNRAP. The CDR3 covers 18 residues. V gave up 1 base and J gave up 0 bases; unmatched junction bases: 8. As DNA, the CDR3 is TGTGCTAGTGGTTTGGCACATAGACAGGGGCCTAGCAATCAGCCCCAGCATTTT. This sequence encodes CASGLAHRQGPSNQPQHF.

In nucleotides, the CDR3 is TGTGCCAGCAGCTTGGGGGACAGGGCCTACGAGCAGTACTTC. It translates to CASSLGDRAYEQYF. The chain carries TRBV11-2 and TRBJ2-7; 9 bases fit TRBD1. J lost 2 bases, V lost 3 bases, and 2 bases had no gene match. The CDR3 sequence is 14 residues long. The germline gives CDR1 SGHAT, CDR2 FQNNGV.